Listed below are T cell receptor beta chains from one sample, sequenced in a study of radiotherapy plus CTLA-4 blockade in lung cancer. Profiling relied on immunoSEQ multiplex PCR, and the TCRdb table lists in-frame clones only, not all of them. The table records 60,000 to 70,000 clones, under 85% of them present only once. This specimen was peripheral blood, taken from a patient treated with radiotherapy plus ipilimumab. Source of these receptors: a human donor with non-small cell lung cancer who had a partial response to radiotherapy plus ipilimumab. Both conserved end residues are part of each CDR3. The D gene is left open where the match is weak. Size is omitted from some rows. Given values are once, few, many or a class for expanded clones.

abundance: -
v_gene: TRBV7-9
d_gene: TRBD1
j_gene: TRBJ2-1
CDR3aa: CASSFPGGQGANNEQFF
CDR3nt: TGTGCCAGCAGCTTCCCCGGGGGACAGGGGGCCAACAATGAGCAGTTCTTC

abundance: -
v_gene: TRBV6-5
d_gene: TRBD1
j_gene: TRBJ2-7
CDR3aa: CASSTEGQGNYEQYF
CDR3nt: TGTGCCAGCAGTACCGAGGGACAGGGTAACTACGAGCAGTACTTC

abundance: -
v_gene: TRBV5-4
d_gene: TRBD2
j_gene: TRBJ2-7
CDR3aa: CASSESGSRYEQYF
CDR3nt: TGTGCCAGCAGCGAGAGCGGGAGCAGGTACGAGCAGTACTTC

abundance: -
v_gene: TRBV6-6
d_gene: -
j_gene: TRBJ2-7
CDR3aa: CATLDSYEQYF
CDR3nt: TGTGCCACCCTGGACAGCTACGAGCAGTACTTC

abundance: once
v_gene: TRBV5-1
d_gene: TRBD2
j_gene: TRBJ2-7
CDR3aa: CASSPYGLAGAYEQYF
CDR3nt: TGCGCCAGCAGCCCGTACGGTCTAGCGGGAGCCTACGAGCAGTACTTC

abundance: -
v_gene: TRBV5-1
d_gene: -
j_gene: TRBJ2-7
CDR3aa: CASSLANEQYF
CDR3nt: TGCGCCAGCAGCTTGGCCAACGAGCAGTACTTC

abundance: -
v_gene: TRBV28
d_gene: -
j_gene: TRBJ1-3
CDR3aa: CASSLGGGKRNTIYF
CDR3nt: TGTGCCAGCAGTTTAGGAGGAGGGAAGAGGAACACCATATATTTT

abundance: -
v_gene: TRBV7-9
d_gene: TRBD1
j_gene: TRBJ2-5
CDR3aa: CASSSRTGFTGETQYF
CDR3nt: TGTGCCAGCAGCTCCCGGACAGGGTTTACAGGGGAGACCCAGTACTTC

abundance: -
v_gene: TRBV28
d_gene: TRBD1
j_gene: TRBJ2-7
CDR3aa: CASRAGGYEQYF
CDR3nt: TGTGCCAGCAGAGCAGGGGGCTACGAGCAGTACTTC

abundance: -
v_gene: TRBV30
d_gene: -
j_gene: TRBJ2-7
CDR3aa: CAWSVGGSSYEQYF
CDR3nt: TGTGCCTGGAGTGTAGGAGGAAGCTCCTACGAGCAGTACTTC

abundance: -
v_gene: TRBV9
d_gene: TRBD1
j_gene: TRBJ1-2
CDR3aa: CASSVGQGNYGYTF
CDR3nt: TGTGCCAGCAGCGTGGGACAGGGCAACTATGGCTACACCTTC

abundance: few
v_gene: TRBV28
d_gene: -
j_gene: TRBJ2-4
CDR3aa: CASSSAKNIQYF
CDR3nt: TGTGCCAGCAGCTCCGCCAAAAACATTCAGTACTTC

abundance: -
v_gene: TRBV5-1
d_gene: TRBD1
j_gene: TRBJ2-2
CDR3aa: CASSPNPLQGKNTGELFF
CDR3nt: TGCGCCAGCAGCCCGAATCCACTACAGGGGAAGAACACCGGGGAGCTGTTTTTT

abundance: -
v_gene: TRBV28
d_gene: -
j_gene: TRBJ2-7
CDR3aa: CASSSRRGVGYEQYF
CDR3nt: TGTGCCAGCAGTTCCCGCAGGGGTGTTGGCTACGAGCAGTACTTC

abundance: -
v_gene: TRBV5-4
d_gene: -
j_gene: TRBJ1-3
CDR3aa: CASSLASRQGGNTIYF
CDR3nt: TGTGCCAGCAGCTTGGCCTCTCGGCAGGGGGGAAACACCATATATTTT

abundance: -
v_gene: TRBV19
d_gene: TRBD1
j_gene: TRBJ1-5
CDR3aa: CASSWDRNQPQHF
CDR3nt: TGTGCCAGTAGTTGGGACAGGAATCAGCCCCAGCATTTT

abundance: few
v_gene: TRBV9
d_gene: TRBD2
j_gene: TRBJ2-2
CDR3aa: CASSRRPSGRGTGELFF
CDR3nt: TGTGCCAGCAGTCGGAGGCCTAGCGGGAGAGGTACCGGGGAGCTGTTTTTT

abundance: -
v_gene: TRBV2
d_gene: -
j_gene: TRBJ2-4
CDR3aa: CASSPATSLKNIQYF
CDR3nt: TGTGCCAGCAGTCCAGCGACTAGTCTCAAAAACATTCAGTACTTC

abundance: -
v_gene: TRBV11-2
d_gene: -
j_gene: TRBJ2-5
CDR3aa: CASSSDRLVQETQYF
CDR3nt: TGTGCCAGCAGCTCGGACCGACTAGTTCAAGAGACCCAGTACTTC

abundance: -
v_gene: TRBV7-3
d_gene: -
j_gene: TRBJ2-2
CDR3aa: CASSLTVTGELFF
CDR3nt: TGTGCCAGCAGCTTAACCGTCACCGGGGAGCTGTTTTTT

abundance: -
v_gene: TRBV2
d_gene: -
j_gene: TRBJ1-6
CDR3aa: CASSMPWGRDSRTPLHF
CDR3nt: TGTGCCAGCAGTATGCCCTGGGGGCGAGACAGCCGTACACCCCTCCACTTT

abundance: -
v_gene: TRBV28
d_gene: -
j_gene: TRBJ2-7
CDR3aa: CASKAGSAYEQYF
CDR3nt: TGTGCCAGCAAGGCTGGTAGCGCCTACGAGCAGTACTTC

abundance: -
v_gene: TRBV12-5
d_gene: TRBD1
j_gene: TRBJ2-6
CDR3aa: CASGYAGTGTGANVLTF
CDR3nt: TGTGCTAGTGGCTACGCCGGGACAGGGACTGGGGCCAACGTCCTGACTTTC

abundance: -
v_gene: TRBV28
d_gene: TRBD2
j_gene: TRBJ2-3
CDR3aa: CAIGLAGPSSTDTQYF
CDR3nt: TGTGCCATAGGACTAGCGGGACCTTCTAGCACAGATACGCAGTATTTT

abundance: -
v_gene: TRBV5-1
d_gene: -
j_gene: TRBJ1-4
CDR3aa: CASSRGATNEKLFF
CDR3nt: TGCGCCAGCAGCCGGGGAGCCACTAATGAAAAACTGTTTTTT

abundance: -
v_gene: TRBV28
d_gene: -
j_gene: TRBJ2-7
CDR3aa: CASSLYDEQYF
CDR3nt: TGTGCCAGCAGTTTGTATGACGAGCAGTACTTC

abundance: -
v_gene: TRBV6-1
d_gene: TRBD1
j_gene: TRBJ2-3
CDR3aa: CASKPGQGTDTQYF
CDR3nt: TGTGCCAGCAAACCGGGACAGGGAACAGATACGCAGTATTTT

abundance: few
v_gene: TRBV5-1
d_gene: -
j_gene: TRBJ1-2
CDR3aa: CASSFRGGEGYTF
CDR3nt: TGCGCCAGCAGCTTTAGAGGGGGAGAGGGCTACACCTTC

abundance: once
v_gene: TRBV6-1
d_gene: -
j_gene: TRBJ2-3
CDR3aa: CASSDPSRGFGTDTQYF
CDR3nt: TGTGCCAGCAGTGACCCCTCCAGGGGCTTCGGCACAGATACGCAGTATTTT

abundance: -
v_gene: TRBV30
d_gene: -
j_gene: TRBJ2-7
CDR3aa: CAWSVDSSYEQYF
CDR3nt: TGTGCCTGGAGTGTAGACAGCTCCTACGAGCAGTACTTC

abundance: -
v_gene: TRBV10-1
d_gene: TRBD2
j_gene: TRBJ2-1
CDR3aa: CASSDSSGSPSYNEQFF
CDR3nt: TGCGCCAGCAGTGACTCTAGCGGGAGTCCCTCCTACAATGAGCAGTTCTTC

abundance: -
v_gene: TRBV5-1
d_gene: TRBD2
j_gene: TRBJ2-5
CDR3aa: CASSLGREGETQYF
CDR3nt: TGCGCCAGCAGCTTGGGCAGGGAGGGAGAGACCCAGTACTTC

abundance: -
v_gene: TRBV19
d_gene: TRBD2
j_gene: TRBJ2-7
CDR3aa: CASTAIAGKSVEQYF
CDR3nt: TGTGCCAGTACCGCAATAGCGGGCAAATCCGTCGAGCAGTACTTC

abundance: -
v_gene: TRBV29-1
d_gene: -
j_gene: TRBJ2-5
CDR3aa: CSAGDPGEKQYF
CDR3nt: TGCAGCGCTGGAGACCCGGGGGAGAAGCAGTACTTC

abundance: -
v_gene: TRBV28
d_gene: -
j_gene: TRBJ2-5
CDR3aa: CASSWSGEETQYF
CDR3nt: TGTGCCAGCAGTTGGTCAGGGGAGGAGACCCAGTACTTC

abundance: once
v_gene: TRBV18
d_gene: TRBD2
j_gene: TRBJ2-3
CDR3aa: CASSPQREGRVTDTQYF
CDR3nt: TGTGCCAGCTCACCCCAGCGGGAGGGCCGTGTGACAGATACGCAGTATTTT

abundance: once
v_gene: TRBV5-4
d_gene: -
j_gene: TRBJ1-2
CDR3aa: CASSSRTERGYGYTF
CDR3nt: TGTGCCAGCAGCTCCAGGACAGAAAGGGGCTATGGCTACACCTTC

abundance: -
v_gene: TRBV30
d_gene: -
j_gene: TRBJ1-4
CDR3aa: CAWSGAAAGLREKLFF
CDR3nt: TGTGCCTGGAGTGGGGCGGCGGCAGGGTTGCGGGAAAAACTGTTTTTT